The rows below give T cell receptor beta chains drawn from one sample of a study of T cell responses to AZD1222 COVID-19 vaccine. This table comes from immunoSEQ multiplex PCR, and its TCRdb copy is limited to in-frame clones, with some not included. Of just under 150,000 clones in the sample, approximately 91% are singletons; the top ten hold 5% to 5.5%. The input for sequencing was peripheral blood, taken 28 days after the second dose of the MenACWY control vaccine. The receptors shown here come from an adult who received the MenACWY meningococcal vaccine as a control. Both conserved end residues are part of each CDR3. The order of the fields is clone size, V gene, CDR3 length, J gene, D gene, CDR3 protein, CDR3 DNA. A D gene is named only where the DNA matches it firmly. Clone size is not always given. Where it is, it says once, few, many or a class for expanded clones.

size: -
V: TRBV4-3
length: 14
J: TRBJ2-3
D: TRBD2
CDR3: CASSQFTSADTQYF
DNA: TGCGCCAGCAGCCAATTTACTAGCGCAGATACGCAGTATTTT

size: once
V: TRBV19
length: 15
J: TRBJ2-1
D: -
CDR3: CASSIRQVRGAEQFF
DNA: TGTGCCAGTAGTATAAGGCAGGTGAGGGGAGCGGAGCAGTTCTTC

size: -
V: TRBV28
length: 16
J: TRBJ1-3
D: -
CDR3: CASSLVPVYSGNTIYF
DNA: TGTGCCAGCAGTTTGGTGCCAGTCTACTCTGGAAACACCATATATTTT

size: -
V: TRBV7-2
length: 14
J: TRBJ1-2
D: -
CDR3: CASSGRGTNYGYTF
DNA: TGTGCCAGCAGCGGGAGGGGTACTAACTATGGCTACACCTTC

size: -
V: TRBV7-2
length: 14
J: TRBJ2-5
D: -
CDR3: CASSSSGIQETQYF
DNA: TGTGCCAGCAGCTCTTCCGGGATCCAAGAGACCCAGTACTTC

size: -
V: TRBV2
length: 14
J: TRBJ1-5
D: -
CDR3: CASSLTEQSTPQHF
DNA: TGTGCCAGCAGCCTGACAGAACAATCGACGCCCCAGCATTTT

size: -
V: TRBV5-4
length: 14
J: TRBJ1-2
D: TRBD1
CDR3: CASSFTGTGRGYTF
DNA: TGTGCCAGCAGCTTCACCGGGACAGGGCGAGGCTACACCTTC

size: -
V: TRBV11-3
length: 14
J: TRBJ2-2
D: -
CDR3: CASSPRWETGELFF
DNA: TGTGCCAGCAGCCCCCGATGGGAAACCGGGGAGCTGTTTTTT

size: -
V: TRBV30
length: 13
J: TRBJ2-5
D: -
CDR3: CAWSADGTGTQYF
DNA: TGTGCCTGGAGTGCGGACGGCACGGGGACCCAGTACTTC

size: -
V: TRBV3-1/TRBV3-2
length: 14
J: TRBJ1-4
D: -
CDR3: CASSQAGGSEKLFF
DNA: TGTGCCAGCAGCCAAGCCGGGGGTAGTGAAAAACTGTTTTTT

size: -
V: TRBV27
length: 16
J: TRBJ2-3
D: -
CDR3: CASSPIYGDSTDTQYF
DNA: TGTGCCAGCAGTCCGATATATGGGGACAGCACAGATACGCAGTATTTT

size: -
V: TRBV7-2
length: 14
J: TRBJ1-1
D: TRBD1
CDR3: CASTLQGTNTEAFF
DNA: TGTGCCAGCACCTTACAGGGGACGAATACTGAAGCTTTCTTT

size: -
V: TRBV29-1
length: 17
J: TRBJ2-1
D: TRBD2
CDR3: CSVGGPSGGVNYNEQFF
DNA: TGCAGCGTTGGAGGCCCTAGCGGGGGGGTTAACTACAATGAGCAGTTCTTC

size: -
V: TRBV13
length: 14
J: TRBJ2-7
D: TRBD1
CDR3: CASSLTGFSYEQYF
DNA: TGTGCCAGCAGCTTGACAGGGTTTTCCTACGAGCAGTACTTC

size: few
V: TRBV25-1
length: 16
J: TRBJ1-2
D: TRBD1
CDR3: CASSDPGTGVNYGYTF
DNA: TGTGCCAGCAGTGACCCCGGGACAGGGGTTAACTATGGCTACACCTTC

size: -
V: TRBV5-1
length: 15
J: TRBJ2-2
D: TRBD1
CDR3: CASSLTGPRTGELFF
DNA: TGCGCCAGCAGCCTGACAGGGCCCCGCACCGGGGAGCTGTTTTTT

size: -
V: TRBV6-5
length: 11
J: TRBJ1-6
D: -
CDR3: CASLEGSALHF
DNA: TGTGCCAGCCTCGAGGGATCGGCCCTCCACTTT

size: -
V: TRBV9
length: 15
J: TRBJ2-2
D: -
CDR3: CASSDRVMNTGELFF
DNA: TGTGCCAGCAGCGACCGGGTTATGAACACCGGGGAGCTGTTTTTT

size: -
V: TRBV7-9
length: 17
J: TRBJ2-2
D: TRBD2
CDR3: CASIRTSGGIDTGELFF
DNA: TGTGCCAGCATCCGGACTAGCGGGGGAATCGACACCGGGGAGCTGTTTTTT

size: -
V: TRBV11-3
length: 15
J: TRBJ1-4
D: -
CDR3: CASSLRGAPNEKLFF
DNA: TGTGCCAGCAGCCTCCGAGGGGCACCTAATGAAAAACTGTTTTTT

size: -
V: TRBV2
length: 15
J: TRBJ2-3
D: TRBD1
CDR3: CASSSRQGGTDTQYF
DNA: TGTGCCAGCAGTAGCAGACAGGGGGGCACAGATACGCAGTATTTT

size: -
V: TRBV6-5
length: 13
J: TRBJ1-5
D: -
CDR3: CASTARAGQPQHF
DNA: TGTGCCAGCACCGCCCGGGCGGGACAGCCCCAGCATTTT

size: -
V: TRBV4-3
length: 14
J: TRBJ1-2
D: -
CDR3: CASSLDTTANGYTF
DNA: TGCGCCAGCAGCCTAGACACGACTGCTAATGGCTACACCTTC

size: -
V: TRBV7-2
length: 17
J: TRBJ1-3
D: -
CDR3: CASSSLPGRSSGNTIYF
DNA: TGTGCCAGCAGCTCCCTACCGGGACGTAGCTCTGGAAACACCATATATTTT

size: few
V: TRBV9
length: 18
J: TRBJ1-3
D: -
CDR3: CASSVEVRPRSSGNTIYF
DNA: TGTGCCAGCAGCGTAGAAGTGCGACCCCGGAGCTCTGGAAACACCATATATTTT

size: -
V: TRBV10-3
length: 15
J: TRBJ1-3
D: -
CDR3: CAISESSAVGNTIYF
DNA: TGTGCCATCAGTGAGTCGAGTGCAGTAGGAAACACCATATATTTT

size: -
V: TRBV5-4
length: 14
J: TRBJ2-3
D: -
CDR3: CASSHRDGTDTQYF
DNA: TGTGCCAGCAGCCACCGGGACGGCACAGATACGCAGTATTTT

size: -
V: TRBV5-1
length: 15
J: TRBJ2-1
D: -
CDR3: CASSLVPGDHNEQFF
DNA: TGCGCCAGCAGCTTGGTTCCAGGGGACCACAATGAGCAGTTCTTC

size: -
V: TRBV7-8
length: 14
J: TRBJ1-2
D: -
CDR3: CASSPTGGMDGYTF
DNA: TGTGCCAGCAGCCCCACTGGGGGGATGGATGGCTACACCTTC

size: -
V: TRBV5-1
length: 15
J: TRBJ2-1
D: -
CDR3: CASSLERVSYNEQFF
DNA: TGCGCCAGCAGCTTGGAGCGGGTCTCCTACAATGAGCAGTTCTTC

size: -
V: TRBV7-2
length: 13
J: TRBJ1-3
D: -
CDR3: CASSLDRGNTIYF
DNA: TGTGCCAGCAGCTTGGACCGGGGAAACACCATATATTTT

size: -
V: TRBV3-1/TRBV3-2
length: 14
J: TRBJ1-1
D: -
CDR3: CASSQVPGETEAFF
DNA: TGTGCCAGCAGCCAAGTTCCAGGGGAGACTGAAGCTTTCTTT

size: -
V: TRBV21-1
length: 14
J: TRBJ2-2
D: -
CDR3: CASSRKRLAGELFF
DNA: TGTGCCAGCAGCCGAAAACGACTGGCCGGGGAGCTGTTTTTT

size: -
V: TRBV7-9
length: 14
J: TRBJ2-1
D: -
CDR3: CASSLERLTIEQFF
DNA: TGTGCCAGCAGCTTAGAACGGCTTACAATTGAGCAGTTCTTC

size: once
V: TRBV28
length: 11
J: TRBJ1-2
D: -
CDR3: CAVTRAEGYTF
DNA: TGTGCCGTAACCCGGGCGGAAGGCTACACCTTC

size: -
V: TRBV28
length: 15
J: TRBJ2-7
D: TRBD1
CDR3: CASGARQGWSYEQYF
DNA: TGTGCCAGCGGAGCTCGACAGGGTTGGAGCTACGAGCAGTACTTC

size: -
V: TRBV4-1
length: 17
J: TRBJ1-1
D: TRBD1
CDR3: CASSQGPRGQGGSEAFF
DNA: TGCGCCAGCAGCCAAGGACCCCGAGGACAGGGGGGATCTGAAGCTTTCTTT

size: -
V: TRBV4-2
length: 14
J: TRBJ1-1
D: -
CDR3: CASSQPSGAAEAFF
DNA: TGTGCCAGCAGCCAGCCCTCAGGTGCGGCCGAAGCTTTCTTT

size: -
V: TRBV5-4
length: 17
J: TRBJ2-1
D: TRBD2
CDR3: CASSLGAGGSSYNEQFF
DNA: TGTGCCAGCAGCTTAGGAGCGGGAGGGAGCTCCTACAATGAGCAGTTCTTC

size: once
V: TRBV19
length: 15
J: TRBJ2-7
D: -
CDR3: CASSIAAGRVDEQYF
DNA: TGTGCCAGTAGTATAGCGGCCGGCCGCGTGGACGAGCAGTACTTC

size: -
V: TRBV3-1/TRBV3-2
length: 13
J: TRBJ1-1
D: TRBD1
CDR3: CASSRDRVTEAFF
DNA: TGTGCCAGCAGCCGTGACAGGGTCACTGAAGCTTTCTTT

size: -
V: TRBV7-2
length: 13
J: TRBJ2-3
D: -
CDR3: CASSWRLADTQYF
DNA: TGTGCCAGCAGCTGGAGGCTGGCAGATACGCAGTATTTT

size: -
V: TRBV7-2
length: 12
J: TRBJ1-2
D: -
CDR3: CASSLNNYGYTF
DNA: TGTGCCAGCAGCTTAAATAACTATGGCTACACCTTC

size: -
V: TRBV6-2/TRBV6-3
length: 16
J: TRBJ2-4
D: TRBD1
CDR3: CASSSLGQGVGNIQYF
DNA: TGTGCCAGCAGTTCCTTGGGACAGGGCGTCGGAAACATTCAGTACTTC

size: -
V: TRBV7-8
length: 14
J: TRBJ1-2
D: TRBD1
CDR3: CASSSGTGAYGYTF
DNA: TGTGCCAGCAGCAGCGGGACAGGCGCGTATGGCTACACCTTC

size: -
V: TRBV28
length: 12
J: TRBJ1-3
D: -
CDR3: CASSQGGNTIYF
DNA: TGTGCCAGCAGCCAGGGAGGAAACACCATATATTTT

size: -
V: TRBV24-1
length: 12
J: TRBJ1-4
D: -
CDR3: CATSTGNEKLFF
DNA: TGTGCCACCAGTACAGGGAATGAAAAACTGTTTTTT

size: -
V: TRBV29-1
length: 13
J: TRBJ1-5
D: -
CDR3: CSVLDSWNQPQHF
DNA: TGCAGCGTTCTCGATTCATGGAATCAGCCCCAGCATTTT